This entry lists 18 T cell receptor beta chains sequenced from one sample in a study of graft-versus-host responses after intestinal transplantation. No cognate antigen is known for these TCRs. The assay was immunoSEQ multiplex PCR, and TCRdb's table has in-frame clones only and misses some. The sample records just under 90,000 clones, roughly four fifths being singletons. Sequenced here: unstimulated CD8+ T cells sorted from spleen or lymph node cells, sampled before intestinal transplant. The receptors were gathered from a human donor who received an intestinal transplant.

This chain connects TRBV7-2 to TRBJ2-7; maybe TRBD1 (5 bases). Trimming cost V 6 bases and J 6 bases, with 12 bases left between them. CDR3 length equals 12 residues. Germline V gene data show CDR1 as SGHTA and CDR2 as FQGNSA. The CDR3 DNA follows: TGTGCCAGCAGTCAGGGTAGGGGCGAGCAGTACTTC. Translated, it gives CASSQGRGEQYF.

The chain joins TRBV25-1 to TRBJ1-5, with D uncertain. V lost 2 bases and J lost 1, with 15 bases in between. CDR1 is MGHDK, CDR2 SYGVNS, per germline. CDR3 length: 17 amino acids. CDR3: CASSEPGRKGSNQPQHF. The CDR3 DNA reads as TGTGCCAGCAGTGAACCCGGACGCAAGGGAAGCAATCAGCCCCAGCATTTT.

CDR3 coding DNA: TGTGCCAGCAGTTTCCTAGCGGGGGGAGGAGATACGCAGTATTTT. It translates to CASSFLAGGGDTQYF. V gene TRBV7-3 combines with J gene TRBJ2-3; 11 nucleotides line up with TRBD2. CDR1 is SGHTA and CDR2 is FQGTGA in the germline V gene. V lost 6 bases and J lost 5; bases outside the gene matches: 7. CDR3 size: 15 residues.

DNA of the CDR3: TGTGCCAGCAGCTCTGGTAGCGGGCTTCTCTACGAGCAGTACTTC. It is translated as CASSSGSGLLYEQYF. The rearrangement links TRBV28 to TRBJ2-7; TRBD2 matches at 7 bases. CDR1 MDHEN and CDR2 SYDVKM come from the germline V gene. V trimming: 6 bases; J trimming: 3 bases; junction bases outside the gene matches: 11. The CDR3 extends over 15 amino acids. Full variable domain (outside the CDR3, taken from reference TRBV28 and TRBJ2-7): DVKVTQSSRYLVKRTGEKVFLECVQDMDHENMFWYRQDPGLGLRLIYFSYDVKMKEKGDIPEGYSVSREKKERFSLILESASTNQTSMYLCASSSGSGLLYEQYFGPGTRLTVT.

The CDR3 is CASSSSGSSYEQYF. The CDR3 nucleotides are TGTGCCAGCAGCTCTAGCGGGAGCTCCTACGAGCAGTACTTC. The chain has TRBV5-6 and TRBJ2-5; 10 bases fit TRBD2. The end of the DNA aligns better with TRBJ2-7, so the J call may be wrong. Germline CDR1 reads SGHDT; CDR2 reads YYEEEE. The CDR3 spans 14 residues.

This clone was seen only a few times. J is TRBJ2-7 and V is TRBV6-5; D may correspond to TRBD1 or TRBD2 (5 bases each). This CDR3 contains 12 residues. Trimming removed 6 bases at V and 5 bases at J, with 11 bases between. Germline CDR1 reads MNHEY; CDR2 reads SVGAGI. The CDR3 region has the DNA TGTGCCAGCAGCCCCCAGGGAGACGAGCAGTACTTC. Encoded protein: CASSPQGDEQYF.

The chain joins TRBV10-3 to TRBJ1-5, with TRBD1 as a possible D gene (5 bases). The CDR3 is made up of 17 amino acids. Trimming shortened V by 0 bases and J by 0 bases, and 12 bases separated the two germline ends. Germline-derived CDR1 and CDR2 are ENHRY and SYGVKD. The CDR3 sequence: CAISESGQGYSNQPQHF. CDR3 DNA sequence: TGTGCCATCAGTGAGTCGGGTCAGGGTTATAGCAATCAGCCCCAGCATTTT.

This clone was observed a single time. Sequence at one end of the junction differs from germline and may be a read error. The gene calls are TRBV7-7 and TRBJ2-1; D remains unclear. Germline CDR1 reads SSHAT; CDR2 reads FNYEAQ (reference sequence). The CDR3 covers 15 residues. In DNA form, the CDR3 reads TGTGCTAGCAGCTTAGTTCACGCTAGAATAAATGAGCAGTTCTTC. Translating gives CASSLVHARINEQFF.

This rearrangement joins TRBV5-1 to TRBJ2-7; D may be TRBD1 or TRBD2 (5 bases each). CDR3 length: 14 residues. V was clipped by 2 bases and J by 2 bases, with 11 bases between them. Looked up from germline, CDR1 is SGHRS and CDR2 is YFSETQ. CDR3 in DNA: TGCGCCAGCAGCTTACGGGACCGTCCCTACGAGCAGTACTTC. As protein: CASSLRDRPYEQYF.

V and J are TRBV6-5 and TRBJ2-3, with unresolved D. Trimming took off 7 bases at V and 2 bases at J, with 7 bases between the two ends. This CDR3 is built from 12 residues. Germline V gene data show CDR1 as MNHEY and CDR2 as SVGAGI. The CDR3 here is CASMLVTDTQYF. The CDR3 DNA follows: TGTGCCAGCATGCTAGTCACAGATACGCAGTATTTT.

V usage is TRBV5-1 and J usage is TRBJ1-4, with TRBD1 matching over 10 bases. Trimming took 4 bases from V and 8 from J; bases not matched to a gene: 8. The CDR3 covers 15 residues. Germline V CDR1 and CDR2: SGHRS, YFSETQ. DNA for the CDR3: TGCGCCAGCAGCCAAACCGGGACAGGGGAGGAAAAACTGTTTTTT. It encodes CASSQTGTGEEKLFF.

This chain connects TRBV10-3 to TRBJ2-2; possibly TRBD1 for D (5 bases). CDR3 size: 15 residues. The germline V gene has CDR1 ENHRY and CDR2 SYGVKD. The V end lost 1 base, the J end lost 4 bases, and 10 bases lay between the germline ends. The CDR3 region is CAISEYRTGTGELFF. The CDR3 region has the DNA TGTGCCATCAGTGAGTACCGAACAGGCACCGGGGAGCTGTTTTTT.

The gene calls are TRBV19 and TRBJ2-5, with D possibly being TRBD1 (6 bases). CDR1 LNHDA and CDR2 SQIVND come from the germline V gene (reference sequence). The CDR3 runs to 13 residues. V shed 8 bases and J shed 7 bases, with 17 bases lying between them. The CDR3 sequence is CASPRRTEGTQYF. The CDR3 region has the DNA TGTGCCAGTCCCAGGCGGACAGAAGGGACCCAGTACTTC.

The CDR3 loop is CATSRHPLHSSTNEKLFF. Written as DNA, the CDR3 is TGTGCCACCAGCAGACATCCCTTACACAGCTCAACTAATGAAAAACTGTTTTTT. The chain has TRBV15 and TRBJ1-4; D remains ambiguous. The CDR3 extends over 18 amino acids. Trimming left V 2 bases short and J 0 bases short, with 16 bases between. Germline V lookup: CDR1 LNHNV, CDR2 YYDKDF (reference sequence).

The chain employs TRBV6-6 and TRBJ2-7; no definite D call. This CDR3 contains 9 residues. V lost 9 bases, J lost 6 bases, and 6 bases lay in between. In germline, CDR1 is MNHNY, CDR2 SVGAGI (reference sequence). The DNA for the CDR3 is TGTGCCAGGGCATCCGAGCAGTACTTC. It codes for CARASEQYF.

This clone was seen only a few times. The chain joins TRBV10-1 to TRBJ2-5; 10 bases match TRBD2. The CDR3 totals 17 residues. Germline CDR1 WNHNN, CDR2 SYGVQD (reference sequence). The J segment lost 5 bases and the V segment lost 0 bases, leaving 9 bases of the junction unmatched. CDR3 nucleotide sequence: TGCGCCAGCAGTGAGTCCGGGAGCGGGAGGGCCGGGGAGACCCAGTACTTC. Its translation is CASSESGSGRAGETQYF.

In the case of this clone: Other DNA sequences in this sample translate to the same CDR3. The rearrangement uses TRBV28 and TRBJ2-3, with 7 bases aligning to TRBD1. The CDR3 has 17 amino acids. In germline, CDR1 is MDHEN, CDR2 SYDVKM. The V gene end was trimmed by 1 base and the J gene end by 5 bases; junction bases not matched to a gene: 12. In DNA, the CDR3 is TGTGCCAGCAGTTTATTTCCGGACAGGCTAGGTCAAGATACGCAGTATTTT. Translated: CASSLFPDRLGQDTQYF.

CDR3 nucleotide sequence: TGTGCCAGTGAGGGGATGGGAAGTTGGAACACTGAAGCTTTCTTT. The encoded protein is CASEGMGSWNTEAFF. This chain joins TRBV19 and TRBJ1-1, with D perhaps TRBD1 (5 bases). This CDR3 contains 15 residues. The germline V gene encodes CDR1 LNHDA and CDR2 SQIVND (reference sequence). With 8 bases removed from V and 1 base from J, the gap between germline ends came to 17 bases.